These 21 T cell receptor beta chains were sequenced from one sample in a study of a mutant IDH1 vaccine in newly diagnosed glioma. These receptors have no identified antigens. Time point specified: week 5, during vaccination. Every vaccination contained 300 ug of the mutant IDH1 20-mer peptide and was paired with topical imiquimod. Here immunoSEQ multiplex PCR was the method, and the copy in TCRdb shows in-frame clones only, minus some. The repertoire includes around 78,000 clones, 91% of them detected once, and roughly 0.5% sits in the top ten. The starting material was PBMCs, obtained from a glioma patient whose treatment included an IDH1 peptide vaccine. The receptor source for this set is a woman between 45 and 60 years old with glioma.

This clone was counted between two and nine times. The rearrangement uses TRBV28 and TRBJ2-2; TRBD1 or TRBD2 may be the D gene (5 bases each). Germline CDR1 MDHEN, CDR2 SYDVKM. The V end lost 10 bases, the J end lost 6 bases, and 15 bases lay between the germline ends. The CDR3 extends over 13 amino acids. In nucleotides, the CDR3 is TGTGCCATCCCGGCAGGGAGCTCCGGGGAGCTGTTTTTT. Its translation is CAIPAGSSGELFF.

This clone was seen a single time. The chain carries TRBV5-4 and TRBJ1-1, with TRBD1 matching 7 bases. Germline CDR1 reads SGHNT; CDR2 reads YYREEE (reference sequence). The CDR3 sequence is 14 residues long. J lost 5 bases, V lost 5 bases, and 9 bases had no gene match. The CDR3 nucleotides are TGTGCCAGCAGGGAGGGAGGGGGCTATACTGAAGCTTTCTTT. Translated, it gives CASREGGGYTEAFF.

The rearrangement joins TRBV7-6 to TRBJ2-7; 11 nucleotides align to TRBD2. This CDR3 comprises 16 residues. Germline lookup yields CDR1 SGHVS and CDR2 FNYEAQ. V was clipped by 1 base and J by 4 bases; unmatched bases: 6. The CDR3 nucleotides are TGTGCCAGCAGCTTAGGTAGCGGGAGGGCCGCGTACGAGCAGTACTTC. Protein product: CASSLGSGRAAYEQYF.

This clone was seen once. CDR3 sequence: CASSWDRRQETQYF. CDR3 DNA sequence: TGTGCCAGCAGCTGGGACAGGCGGCAAGAGACCCAGTACTTC. This chain links TRBV7-6 with TRBJ2-5; 8 nucleotides match TRBD1. With 4 bases clipped from V and 2 bases from J, the junction kept 3 bases outside the gene matches. Germline values: CDR1 SGHVS, CDR2 FNYEAQ. This CDR3 spans 14 amino acids.

The chain couples TRBV20-1 to TRBJ1-2, with D uncertain. Germline-derived CDR1 and CDR2 are DFQATT and SNEGSKA (reference sequence). Trimming removed 6 bases from V and 1 base from J, with 3 bases in between. CDR3 length: 10 residues. CDR3 loop: CSAYNYGYTF. CDR3 nucleotides: TGCAGTGCATATAACTATGGCTACACCTTC.

V is TRBV7-9 and J is TRBJ2-1; 11 positions agree with TRBD2. V trimming: 8 bases; J trimming: 2 bases; junction bases outside the gene matches: 2. Germline CDR1 SEHNR, CDR2 FQNEAQ (reference sequence). CDR3 length: 14 amino acids. The CDR3 DNA reads as TGTGCCAGCCTACTAGCGGGAGCCTACAATGAGCAGTTCTTC. Amino acids: CASLLAGAYNEQFF.

V gene TRBV28 combines with J gene TRBJ1-5, with a possible D match to TRBD1 (5 bases). This CDR3 has 16 residues. Trimming cost V 5 bases and J 7 bases, with 21 bases left between them. Germline V gene data show CDR1 as MDHEN and CDR2 as SYDVKM. This CDR3 is CASSPTFWAGRQPQHF. The CDR3 region has the DNA TGTGCCAGCAGTCCGACCTTTTGGGCAGGGAGGCAGCCCCAGCATTTT.

This clone was observed once. This chain joins TRBV27 and TRBJ2-7; D not certain. Trimming shortened V by 6 bases and J by 2 bases, and 11 bases separated the two germline ends. This CDR3 has 13 residues. In germline, CDR1 is MNHEY, CDR2 SMNVEV (reference sequence). For the CDR3, the DNA is TGTGCCAGCAGCCTTGGGATCGCCTACGAGCAGTACTTC. This encodes CASSLGIAYEQYF.

The rearrangement joins TRBV6-6 to TRBJ2-6, with 7 bases lining up with TRBD2. Per the germline V gene, CDR1 is MNHNY and CDR2 is SVGAGI (reference sequence). The trim removed 9 bases at V and 0 bases at J, leaving 8 bases unmatched. The CDR3 is 16 amino acids. The CDR3 spells CASWEGLRSGANVLTF. The CDR3 DNA sequence: TGTGCCAGTTGGGAGGGCTTACGCTCTGGGGCCAACGTCCTGACTTTC.

The CDR3: CANRDRGDTGELFF. Written as DNA, the CDR3 is TGTGCCAACAGAGACAGGGGGGACACCGGGGAGCTGTTTTTT. J is TRBJ2-2 and V is TRBV10-3, with 9 bases lining up with TRBD1. Germline V gene data show CDR1 as ENHRY and CDR2 as SYGVKD. The CDR3 extends over 14 amino acids. The V segment lost 10 bases and the J segment 3 bases; nucleotides outside the gene matches: 6.

The chain recombines TRBV7-3 with TRBJ2-7; tentatively, D is TRBD1 (6 bases). Trimming shortened V by 3 bases and J by 2 bases, and 8 bases separated the two germline ends. Germline loops: CDR1 SGHTA, CDR2 FQGTGA. The CDR3 spans 13 residues. The CDR3 here is CASSFQGTYEQYF. Written as DNA, the CDR3 is TGTGCCAGCAGCTTCCAGGGGACCTACGAGCAGTACTTC.

This chain joins TRBV11-2 and TRBJ2-7, with D hard to call. Germline V CDR1 and CDR2: SGHAT, FQNNGV. This CDR3 is 14 amino acids long. Trimming removed 2 bases from V and 4 bases from J, with 12 bases in between. Here the CDR3 DNA reads TGTGCCAGCAGCTTAACTCCCGAGACTTACGAGCAGTACTTC. It codes for CASSLTPETYEQYF.

The CDR3 DNA sequence: TGCGCCAGCAGCTCACCCGACGGCTATGGCTACACCTTC. Translating gives CASSSPDGYGYTF. The chain uses TRBV5-1 and TRBJ1-2, with no clear D. CDR1 SGHRS and CDR2 YFSETQ come from the germline V gene. V was pared by 3 bases and J by 4 bases, with 10 bases between. This CDR3 has 13 amino acids.

The V gene is TRBV5-1, the J gene TRBJ1-1; TRBD1 matches 9 bases. Looked up from germline, CDR1 is SGHRS and CDR2 is YFSETQ. V was clipped by 3 bases and J by 1 base; unmatched bases: 4. This CDR3 is built from 15 residues. Written as DNA, the CDR3 is TGCGCCAGCAGCTCGACAGGGGGTACGAACACTGAAGCTTTCTTT. Encoded protein: CASSSTGGTNTEAFF.

V usage is TRBV5-1 and J usage is TRBJ1-1, with D possibly being TRBD1 (6 bases). The CDR3 contains 11 residues. CDR1 and CDR2 (germline): SGHRS, YFSETQ. V was cut by 9 bases and J by 8 bases, with 14 bases left in between. In DNA form, the CDR3 reads TGCGCCACGGATGTCGGGGGCGAAGCTTTCTTT. Its translation is CATDVGGEAFF.

This clone was seen just once. The genes are TRBV5-4 and TRBJ2-2; D is uncertain. Germline V gives CDR1 SGHNT, CDR2 YYREEE (reference sequence). This CDR3 is built from 14 residues. V gave up 0 bases and J gave up 7 bases, with 10 bases separating them. This chain's CDR3 is CASSLGRQSGELFF. Written as DNA, the CDR3 is TGTGCCAGCAGCTTGGGCCGGCAGAGCGGGGAGCTGTTTTTT.

V and J are TRBV6-5 and TRBJ1-1; tentatively, D is TRBD1 (5 bases). Between the trimmed V and J ends, which lost 6 bases and 5 bases, there was a span of 16 bases. The CDR3 runs 14 residues. Germline V gene sequence: CDR1 MNHEY, CDR2 SVGAGI. In DNA, the CDR3 is TGTGCCAGCAGCACCCGTGGGGGAAATACTGAAGCTTTCTTT. Its protein is CASSTRGGNTEAFF.

The chain is built from TRBV9 and TRBJ1-2; D is unresolved. CDR1 and CDR2 (germline): SGDLS, YYNGEE. This CDR3 has 15 residues. Trimming cost V 3 bases and J 0 bases, with 12 bases left between them. CDR3 nucleotide sequence: TGTGCCAGCAGCGCAACAGCAAACCCTAACTATGGCTACACCTTC. Translated, it gives CASSATANPNYGYTF. Full variable domain (outside the CDR3, taken from reference TRBV9 and TRBJ1-2): DSGVTQTPKHLITATGQRVTLRCSPRSGDLSVYWYQQSLDQGLQFLIQYYNGEERAKGNILERFSAQQFPDLHSELNLSSLELGDSALYFCASSATANPNYGYTFGSGTRLTVV.

The J gene is TRBJ2-7, the V gene TRBV27; D might be TRBD1 (6 bases). Trimming shortened V by 2 bases and J by 7 bases, and 15 bases separated the two germline ends. Germline CDR1 and CDR2: MNHEY and SMNVEV (reference sequence). CDR3 size: 14 residues. This chain's CDR3 is CASSLAHRAQEQYF. The CDR3 bases are TGTGCCAGCAGTTTAGCACACAGGGCACAAGAGCAGTACTTC.

With regard to this clone: This specimen includes other DNA sequences encoding the same CDR3. This sequence joins TRBV7-9 and TRBJ1-1; unclear D gene. This CDR3 comprises 13 residues. The V end was cut by 5 bases, the J end by 1 base, with 8 bases between. Per the germline V gene, CDR1 is SEHNR and CDR2 is FQNEAQ (reference sequence). The CDR3 region has the DNA TGTGCCAGCAGCCTAGGGTCGAACACTGAAGCTTTCTTT. It translates to CASSLGSNTEAFF.

This chain connects TRBV6-1 to TRBJ2-2; a possible D gene is TRBD1 (6 bases). This CDR3 has 15 residues. Germline V gene data show CDR1 as MNHNS and CDR2 as SASEGT. Trimming removed 8 bases from V and 5 bases from J, with 18 bases in between. The CDR3 loop is CASGRPDQGTGELFF. CDR3 nucleotides: TGTGCCAGCGGACGACCGGACCAGGGGACCGGGGAGCTGTTTTTT.